One sample yielded the 28 T cell receptor beta chains listed below, sequenced in a study of cytomegalovirus exposure and HLA in healthy donors. 60 Vbeta and 13 Jbeta primers were used in PCR. TCRdb's table, derived via immunoSEQ multiplex PCR, lists solely in-frame clones and lacks some. The sample lists approximately 160,000 clones, over 65% seen once, with 4.7% in the top ten. Source material: PBMCs. These receptors came from a man in his late teens or twenties in good health and CMV-seropositive.

This clone was seen a handful of times. The rearrangement links TRBV7-9 to TRBJ1-4; D gene ambiguous. The CDR3 totals 13 residues. V dropped 6 bases and J dropped 3 bases, with 8 bases sitting between them. In germline, CDR1 is SEHNR, CDR2 FQNEAQ (reference sequence). The CDR3 coding sequence is TGTGCCAGCAGTTCTGTTGCTAATGAAAAACTGTTTTTT. This gives the protein CASSSVANEKLFF. The full variable domain, with the rest looked up from reference TRBV7-9 and TRBJ1-4, is DTGVSQNPRHKITKRGQNVTFRCDPISEHNRLYWYRQTLGQGPEFLTYFQNEAQLEKSRLLSDRFSAERPKGSFSTLEIQRTEQGDSAMYLCASSSVANEKLFFGSGTQLSVL.

The chain links TRBV30 to TRBJ1-1; a weak D match, TRBD1 (5 bases). V lost 2 bases to trimming and J lost 11 bases, with 18 bases between them. This CDR3 is 13 amino acids long. CDR1 is GTSNPN, CDR2 SVGIG, per germline (reference sequence). CDR3 region: CAWSKRGDLDAFF. In DNA form, the CDR3 reads TGTGCCTGGAGTAAAAGGGGCGACTTGGACGCTTTCTTT.

This clone was recorded only once. The chain is built from TRBV10-3 and TRBJ2-3, with 9 bases aligning to TRBD1. This CDR3 comprises 14 residues. The J segment lost 0 bases and the V segment lost 10 bases, leaving 5 bases of the junction unmatched. Germline V CDR1 and CDR2: ENHRY, SYGVKD. DNA for the CDR3: TGTGCCACGGGACAGGGAACTAGCACAGATACGCAGTATTTT. It is translated as CATGQGTSTDTQYF.

This clone was detected a few times. This CDR3 reads CASSRGLAADTQYF. The CDR3 DNA reads as TGTGCCAGCAGTAGGGGACTAGCCGCAGATACGCAGTATTTT. The genes are TRBV6-1 and TRBJ2-3, with 9 nucleotides matching TRBD2. In germline, CDR1 is MNHNS, CDR2 SASEGT. Trimming at V came to 5 bases and at J to 4 bases, leaving 4 bases not matched to a gene. There are 14 residues in the CDR3.

The rearrangement uses TRBV30 and TRBJ2-5, with 8 bases matching TRBD1. After removal of 4 bases from V and 2 bases from J, the junction contained 3 bases not matched to a gene. The CDR3 has 13 residues. Germline V CDR1 and CDR2: GTSNPN, SVGIG (reference sequence). Here the CDR3 DNA reads TGTGCCTGGAACAGGGGGGCTCAAGAGACCCAGTACTTC. Amino acids: CAWNRGAQETQYF.

This chain links TRBV27 with TRBJ2-1; TRBD2 matches at 7 bases. Unmatched junction bases numbered 15, after V lost 5 bases and J lost 2 bases. This CDR3 has 18 residues. The germline gives CDR1 MNHEY, CDR2 SMNVEV (reference sequence). The CDR3 loop is CASSPRVKERDPYNEQFF. As DNA, the CDR3 is TGTGCCAGCAGTCCAAGAGTGAAAGAGCGGGACCCCTACAATGAGCAGTTCTTC.

This chain connects TRBV2 to TRBJ2-7; D is ambiguous. Trimming took 6 bases from V and 2 from J, leaving 17 bases between them. The CDR3 runs to 15 residues. Looked up from germline, CDR1 is SNHLY and CDR2 is FYNNEI. The CDR3: CASRETYMIPYEQYV. The CDR3 bases are TGTGCCAGCAGGGAGACTTACATGATACCCTACGAGCAGTACGTC.

The gene calls are TRBV25-1 and TRBJ1-2; D is ambiguous. Germline CDR1 and CDR2: MGHDK and SYGVNS. The CDR3 loop spans 14 amino acids. Trimming removed 3 bases at V and 1 base at J, with 9 bases between. CDR3 in amino acids: CASSEALVNYGYTF. The CDR3 coding sequence is TGTGCCAGCAGTGAGGCCCTAGTTAACTATGGCTACACCTTC.

The gene calls are TRBV5-1 and TRBJ2-1, with 7 bases identical to TRBD2. J lost 8 bases, V lost 2 bases, and 10 bases had no gene match. Germline CDR1 is SGHRS and CDR2 is YFSETQ. The CDR3 is 15 residues long. CDR3 sequence (DNA): TGCGCCAGCAGCTTTCAGGGAGGGGAAGTCGATGAGCAGTTCTTC. Protein: CASSFQGGEVDEQFF.

The V call is TRBV30, the J call TRBJ1-3; no clear D. V was pared by 1 base and J by 0 bases, with 7 bases between. From germline, CDR1 is GTSNPN and CDR2 SVGIG (reference sequence). The CDR3 extends over 14 amino acids. As DNA, the CDR3 is TGTGCCTGGAGTGGGCTTCGCTCTGGAAACACCATATATTTT. Translated: CAWSGLRSGNTIYF.

The gene calls are TRBV19 and TRBJ1-1, with D maybe TRBD1 (6 bases). The CDR3 covers 19 residues. The germline V gene encodes CDR1 LNHDA and CDR2 SQIVND (reference sequence). The V gene lost 3 bases and the J gene lost 0 bases, with 23 bases spanning the gap. CDR3 loop: CASSILSKTGLVMNTEAFF. As DNA, the CDR3 is TGTGCCAGTAGTATCCTCTCTAAAACAGGGTTAGTGATGAACACTGAAGCTTTCTTT.

This clone has just one count. This chain links TRBV28 with TRBJ1-6, with D unclear. The CDR3 has 15 amino acids. The germline V gene has CDR1 MDHEN and CDR2 SYDVKM. V lost 5 bases, J lost 4 bases, and 12 bases lay in between. CDR3: CASSTRTGYNSPLHF. CDR3 DNA sequence: TGTGCCAGCAGTACCAGGACGGGATATAATTCACCCCTCCACTTT.

The chain recombines TRBV6-5 with TRBJ1-1, with a tentative D call TRBD1 (5 bases). Germline CDR1 is MNHEY and CDR2 is SVGAGI. Trimming removed 2 bases at V and 0 bases at J, with 10 bases between. CDR3 length: 15 amino acids. CDR3 bases: TGTGCCAGCAGTTACGGCGGGACGGTGAACACTGAAGCTTTCTTT. Protein product: CASSYGGTVNTEAFF.

The rearrangement joins TRBV25-1 to TRBJ1-2; the match to TRBD1 covers 7 bases. CDR3 size: 13 residues. Germline values: CDR1 MGHDK, CDR2 SYGVNS. J gave up 8 bases and V 2 bases, and 5 bases lay outside the gene matches. The CDR3 coding sequence is TGTGCCAGCAGTGAAACTTCGACAGGGGGCTACACCTTC. It encodes CASSETSTGGYTF.

In its sample, this clone was seen a few times. The chain joins TRBV6-1 to TRBJ1-5; 9 nucleotides match TRBD1. This CDR3 contains 14 residues. V dropped 6 bases and J dropped 3; count of bases not matched to a gene: 3. The germline gives CDR1 MNHNS, CDR2 SASEGT. The CDR3 sequence: CASRRTGDNQPQHF. As DNA, the CDR3 is TGTGCCAGCAGGAGGACAGGGGACAATCAGCCCCAGCATTTT.

The rearrangement links TRBV5-4 to TRBJ1-2; D unclear. Per germline, CDR1 SGHNT and CDR2 YYREEE (reference sequence). V dropped 4 bases and J dropped 4 bases, with 17 bases sitting between them. The CDR3 runs to 15 residues. CDR3 DNA sequence: TGTGCCAGCAGCCCCACCCCGGCGGGTAGCTATGGCTACACCTTC. This codes for CASSPTPAGSYGYTF.

This clone has just a few counts. The chain links TRBV4-1 to TRBJ1-2; D possibly corresponds to TRBD1 (5 bases). The CDR3 sequence is 14 residues long. The V end lost 3 bases, the J end lost 3 bases, and 11 bases lay between the germline ends. From germline, CDR1 is MGHRA and CDR2 YSYEKL. As DNA, the CDR3 is TGCGCCAGCAGCCAGGGGCAGGGTCACTATGGCTACACCTTC. Protein sequence: CASSQGQGHYGYTF.

J is TRBJ1-4 and V is TRBV9; possibly TRBD1 for D (5 bases). V lost 3 bases to trimming and J lost 0 bases, with 6 bases between them. The CDR3 totals 14 residues. Germline V CDR1 and CDR2: SGDLS, YYNGEE. CDR3 in amino acids: CASSEGTTNEKLFF. The CDR3 nucleotides read TGTGCCAGCAGCGAGGGGACAACTAATGAAAAACTGTTTTTT.

The J gene is TRBJ2-4, the V gene TRBV10-1; no clear D. Trimming pared 7 bases from V and 2 bases from J, leaving 9 bases between. CDR1 is WNHNN, CDR2 SYGVQD, per germline (reference sequence). This CDR3 has 13 residues. The CDR3 DNA reads TGCGCCAGCAAAAAGGAGACCAAAAACATTCAGTACTTC. Residues: CASKKETKNIQYF.

The V and J genes are TRBV5-4 and TRBJ1-2; 10 nucleotides match TRBD1. Per germline, CDR1 SGHNT and CDR2 YYREEE (reference sequence). CDR3 length: 15 amino acids. J lost 4 bases, V lost 4 bases, and 7 bases had no gene match. The CDR3 DNA reads TGTGCCAGCAGCCCCGGGACAGGGGACCTCTATGGCTACACCTTC. Its protein is CASSPGTGDLYGYTF.

The V and J genes are TRBV6-1 and TRBJ2-7, with D perhaps matching TRBD1 (5 bases). V dropped 5 bases and J dropped 3 bases, with 14 bases sitting between them. This CDR3 spans 14 amino acids. Per germline, CDR1 MNHNS and CDR2 SASEGT. The CDR3 is CASSNLPGNYEQYV. The CDR3 coding sequence is TGTGCCAGCAGTAACTTGCCAGGGAACTACGAGCAGTACGTC.

V usage is TRBV5-1 and J usage is TRBJ2-3, with D possibly TRBD2 on 6 matching bases. The CDR3 is 16 amino acids. Germline-derived CDR1 and CDR2 are SGHRS and YFSETQ. The V and J ends lost 1 base and 0 bases respectively, with 12 bases between them. DNA for the CDR3: TGCGCCAGCAGCTTGTCGGGAGTCGCTAGCACAGATACGCAGTATTTT. Translating gives CASSLSGVASTDTQYF. Complete variable domain (other parts from reference TRBV5-1 and TRBJ2-3): KAGVTQTPRYLIKTRGQQVTLSCSPISGHRSVSWYQQTPGQGLQFLFEYFSETQRNKGNFPGRFSGRQFSNSRSEMNVSTLELGDSALYLCASSLSGVASTDTQYFGPGTRLTVL.

V usage is TRBV6-1 and J usage is TRBJ2-3; D perhaps matches TRBD1 (6 bases). Looked up from germline, CDR1 is MNHNS and CDR2 is SASEGT. V gave up 2 bases and J gave up 0 bases, with 18 bases separating them. CDR3 length: 18 amino acids. The CDR3 loop is CASSERGHLFSSTDTQYF. For the CDR3, the DNA is TGTGCCAGCAGTGAAAGGGGACACCTTTTTTCTAGCACAGATACGCAGTATTTT.

This clone was observed a handful of times. The rearrangement uses TRBV30 and TRBJ1-1; D is unresolved. V lost 2 bases and J 0 bases, leaving 4 bases between the germline ends. This CDR3 has 12 residues. Germline-derived CDR1 and CDR2 are GTSNPN and SVGIG (reference sequence). CDR3 sequence reads: CAWSNMNTEAFF. The CDR3 region has the DNA TGTGCCTGGAGTAACATGAACACTGAAGCTTTCTTT.

J is TRBJ2-1 and V is TRBV6-1; TRBD2 matches 8 bases. Germline values: CDR1 MNHNS, CDR2 SASEGT. CDR3 length equals 14 residues. V shed 5 bases and J 4 bases; nucleotides not matched to a gene: 4. The CDR3 DNA reads as TGTGCCAGCAGTACGACTAGCGAATACAATGAGCAGTTCTTC. Its translation: CASSTTSEYNEQFF.

The V and J genes are TRBV2 and TRBJ2-7, with D unresolved. The CDR3 is 14 amino acids. V was shortened by 6 bases and J by 1 base, with 13 bases between the two germline ends. Per germline, CDR1 SNHLY and CDR2 FYNNEI. The CDR3, as DNA: TGTGCCAGCAGCAGGCTTATCAATTCCTACGAGCAGTACGTC. It encodes CASSRLINSYEQYV.

This chain joins TRBV7-2 and TRBJ2-2, with D tentatively TRBD1 (5 bases). This CDR3 has 15 amino acids. CDR1 and CDR2 from the germline V gene are SGHTA and FQGNSA. V was pared by 5 bases and J by 0 bases, with 10 bases between. The CDR3: CASSVQATNTGELFF. For the CDR3, the DNA is TGTGCCAGCAGCGTACAGGCCACGAACACCGGGGAGCTGTTTTTT.

This chain joins TRBV10-3 and TRBJ1-2; 9 bases line up with TRBD1. The CDR3 runs 16 residues. V was pared by 4 bases and J by 5 bases, with 11 bases of the junction left unmatched. Germline assignment: CDR1 ENHRY and CDR2 SYGVKD. CDR3 region: CAISVGQGPQRYGYTF. In nucleotides, the CDR3 is TGTGCCATCAGTGTTGGACAGGGGCCCCAAAGATATGGCTACACCTTC.